This TCR beta chain was obtained from a study of patients and donors after allogeneic stem cell transplantation. This clonotype was detected only a few times. TCRdb independently ran MiXCR on the RT-PCR reads; one entry per CDR3 protein. The sample contains some 960,000 distinct CDR3 sequences, roughly 18% of which appear only once. Germline CDR1 is SGHDT and CDR2 is YYEEEE. V dropped 4 bases and J dropped 3; count of bases not matched to a gene: 4. The CDR3 sequence is 14 residues long. Sequenced material: blood, either unsorted or a sorted T cell fraction (not recorded which). V is TRBV5-6 and J is TRBJ1-5; 7 nucleotides match TRBD1. The receptor's source is a human donor who was either an allogeneic HSCT recipient or a stem cell or donor lymphocyte infusion donor (not recorded which). It is not recorded whose cells these are; they may come from a transplant donor. The CDR3, as DNA: TGTGCCAGCAGCGTGGGACAGCCCAATCAGCCCCAGCATTTT. Translating gives CASSVGQPNQPQHF.